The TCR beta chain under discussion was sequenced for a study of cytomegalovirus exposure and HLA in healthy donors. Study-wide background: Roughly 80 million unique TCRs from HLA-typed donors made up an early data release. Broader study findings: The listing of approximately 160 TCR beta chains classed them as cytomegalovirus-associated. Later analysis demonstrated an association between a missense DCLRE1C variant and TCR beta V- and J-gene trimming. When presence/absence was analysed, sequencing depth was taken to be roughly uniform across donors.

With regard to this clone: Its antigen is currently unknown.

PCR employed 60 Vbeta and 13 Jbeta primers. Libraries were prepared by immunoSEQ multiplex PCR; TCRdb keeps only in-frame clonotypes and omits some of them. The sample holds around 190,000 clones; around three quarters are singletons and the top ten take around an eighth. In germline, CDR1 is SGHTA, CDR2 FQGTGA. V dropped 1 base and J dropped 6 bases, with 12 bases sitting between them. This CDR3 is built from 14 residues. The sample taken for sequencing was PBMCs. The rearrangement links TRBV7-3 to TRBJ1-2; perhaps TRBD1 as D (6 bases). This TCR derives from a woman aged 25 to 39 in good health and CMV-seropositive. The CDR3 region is CASSLRGGGDGYTF. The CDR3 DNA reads TGTGCCAGCAGCTTAAGGGGAGGGGGTGATGGCTACACCTTC.